This T cell receptor (beta chain) was identified in a study of blood T cell repertoires in COVID-19. Study context: Collection of acute and convalescent COVID-19 samples took place in the United States, Italy and Spain. The cDNA or gDNA used as material had been derived from T cells, B-cell-depleted T cells, or PBMCs.

Germline CDR1 and CDR2: MNHNY and SVGAGI (reference sequence). CDR3 length: 13 amino acids. Trimming took 6 bases from V and 5 from J, leaving 13 bases between them. Under the authors' procedure: Scientists estimated how many nucleated cells there were by amplifying reference gene primers. Generated by immunoSEQ multiplex PCR, the TCRdb table keeps only in-frame clones and is missing some. V, J and clone size were drawn from that table, and D and trimming were deduced from the DNA. The table records some 160,000 clones, around 85% of them present only once. The specimen was peripheral blood. The J gene is TRBJ2-5, the V gene TRBV6-6; D might be TRBD2 (7 bases). This clonotype was obtained from a woman of 80 years or more with COVID-19, enrolled during active disease. The CDR3 DNA reads as TGTGCCAGCAGACTGGGGGGGGCGGAGACCCAGTACTTC. Protein product: CASRLGGAETQYF.